This TCR beta chain derives from a study of T-cell memory formation after mild COVID-19. For the study at large: Largely donor-specific sequence clusters came from a couple of donors. Study results and caveats: Cross-reactive memory apparently joined, as some responding clones appeared in pre-infection memory. Among clones contracting day 15 to 85, CD4/CD8 was balanced, whereas later expanders leaned CD4+.

This clonotype has just a few counts. As yet, its antigen is unknown. After 5'RACE with constant-segment primers, TCR alpha and TCR beta cDNA libraries carrying sample barcodes and UMIs were obtained. TCRdb ran MiXCR on the 5' RACE reads and lists one entry per CDR3 protein. The profile shows hundreds of thousands of distinct CDR3 sequences, approximately 15% of them singletons. The sequenced material came from PBMCs or a T cell subset sorted from them (not recorded which). The clonotype comes from an adult woman who had mild COVID-19 (a few samples of this study predate the infection). Cell type and time point are not known.

CDR3 region: CASSWWGVTDTQYF. CDR3 DNA sequence: TGTGCCAGCAGCTGGTGGGGGGTGACAGATACGCAGTATTTT. This sequence joins TRBV7-9 and TRBJ2-3; perhaps TRBD2 as D (6 bases). Germline values: CDR1 SEHNR, CDR2 FQNEAQ (reference sequence). This CDR3 comprises 14 residues. V was pared by 4 bases and J by 3 bases, with 11 bases between.